This note documents a single T cell receptor (beta chain) sequence. Antigen: not known. The method was immunoSEQ multiplex PCR; TCRdb's version includes in-frame clones alone and lacks a portion of them. Among some 87,000 clones listed, 83% were seen once. V lost 0 bases and J lost 8, with 5 bases in between. Germline assignment: CDR1 MNHEY and CDR2 SVGAGI. This CDR3 is 12 amino acids long. The data belong to a study of ipilimumab plus nivolumab after autologous stem cell transplantation. Overall study: Typical patient got roughly 5 ipilimumab doses and about eight nivolumab doses (median). The DLBCL cohort had primary refractory and relapsed disease, with 18-month progression-free survival of about 82% and 31%. Study conclusions and caveats: Per the authors, repertoire, Treg and microbiota data justify further study.

Ipilimumab, 1 mg/kg, started 14 to 28 days after autologous transplant. The sequence derives from a male donor with diffuse large B-cell lymphoma. The chain is built from TRBV6-5 and TRBJ2-1; D not certain. This sample comprised PBMCs, obtained in a trial of ipilimumab plus nivolumab as post-transplant consolidation. CDR3 nucleotides: TGTGCCAGCAGTTACTCCCAAGATGAGCAGTTCTTC. Amino acids: CASSYSQDEQFF.